The T cell receptor (beta chain) under discussion was sequenced for a study of response to subunit inactivated influenza vaccine. The CDR3 totals 14 residues. The V end lost 0 bases, the J end lost 7 bases, and 9 bases lay between the germline ends. Germline CDR1 is LGHNA and CDR2 is YSLEER. On this clonotype: The antigen is not known.

The study, taken as a whole, reports: Each seasonal flu vaccination may recruit only limited new T cells, authors suggested.

TCRdb passed the RT-PCR reads through MiXCR, listing each CDR3 protein once. The data show around 750,000 distinct CDR3 sequences, with approximately 21% seen just once and roughly 10% held by the top ten. This TCR was recovered from a man in his fifties who received an inactivated influenza vaccine. The chain carries TRBV4-3 and TRBJ2-2; D gene ambiguous. The input for sequencing was PBMCs from blood, taken roughly 5 days after vaccination. The CDR3 spells CASSQDPAIGELFF. As DNA, the CDR3 is TGCGCCAGCAGCCAAGACCCGGCCATCGGGGAGCTGTTTTTT.